The clone carrying this T cell receptor beta chain appeared many times. Its antigen is not known. V lost 3 bases to trimming and J lost 3 bases, with 14 bases between them. This CDR3 has 16 residues. CDR1 and CDR2 (germline): SEHNR, FQNEAQ (reference sequence). This specimen comes from a study of T-cell reconstitution after alpha-beta-depleted transplantation in children. Study-level results: Certain patients had high TCRbeta diversity at day 60, and it came from recipient T cells and thymic progenitors that survived. After one year, T-cell counts and TCRbeta diversity mostly came from new T cells. Alpha-beta T cells present about two months after transplant were reported to originate from several hundred expanded graft clones.

A TCRbeta library incorporating unique molecular identifiers was prepared. TCRdb independently ran MiXCR on the PCR reads; one entry per CDR3 protein. The sample carries some 300,000 distinct CDR3 sequences, over 9.5% recorded once. Sequenced here: PBMCs, sampled before TCRalphabeta/CD19-depleted stem cell transplant. The rearrangement uses TRBV7-9 and TRBJ1-4; D perhaps matches TRBD1 (5 bases). This sequence originates from a boy under two years old with acute myeloid leukemia, due to receive a stem cell transplant. The CDR3 loop is CASSLGWDRSNEKLFF. Here the CDR3 DNA reads TGTGCCAGCAGCTTGGGATGGGACCGATCTAATGAAAAACTGTTTTTT.